A selection of T cell receptor beta chains follows, all from one sample in a study of blood T cell repertoires in COVID-19. Sequencing used immunoSEQ multiplex PCR; TCRdb keeps in-frame clones, though not all of them. The sample records about 150,000 clones, roughly 80% being singletons. Sequencing input: peripheral blood. The source is a man over 45 with active or convalescent COVID-19. Both conserved end residues are part of each CDR3. A D gene is named only where the DNA matches it firmly. A clone size is listed for some rows: how often the clone was seen (once, few, many), or a class if it is expanded.

cdr3_aa cdr3_nt j_call v_call clone_size d_call
CASSIPGNGQPQHF TGTGCCAGTAGTATTCCAGGGAACGGGCAGCCCCAGCATTTT TRBJ1-5 TRBV19 once .
CAWSYTSNQPQHF TGTGCCTGGAGTTACACTAGCAATCAGCCCCAGCATTTT TRBJ1-5 TRBV30 . .
CSVERDRDWVGETQYF TGCAGCGTTGAACGGGACAGGGATTGGGTGGGAGAGACCCAGTACTTC TRBJ2-5 TRBV29-1 . TRBD1
CTSSPGQGPYEQYF TGCACCAGCAGCCCGGGACAGGGGCCCTACGAGCAGTACTTC TRBJ2-7 TRBV1 . .
CASSPPGQLYGYTF TGTGCCAGCAGCCCCCCGGGACAGCTCTATGGCTACACCTTC TRBJ1-2 TRBV14 . TRBD1
CASSRTGGTEAFF TGTGCCAGCAGTAGGACCGGGGGGACTGAAGCTTTCTTT TRBJ1-1 TRBV6-5 . .
CASSPGDSLNSPLHF TGTGCCAGCAGCCCCGGGGACTCCCTGAATTCACCCCTCCACTTT TRBJ1-6 TRBV3-1/TRBV3-2 . .
CASSVVGTGVADTQYF TGTGCCAGCAGCGTAGTGGGGACAGGGGTAGCAGATACGCAGTATTTT TRBJ2-3 TRBV9 . TRBD1
CASSVKPGGTYNEQFF TGTGCCAGCAGCGTAAAACCGGGAGGAACCTACAATGAGCAGTTCTTC TRBJ2-1 TRBV9 . TRBD2
CASSLLAGENEQFF TGTGCCAGCAGTTTACTAGCGGGAGAAAATGAGCAGTTCTTC TRBJ2-1 TRBV27 . TRBD2
CASSEGSQIYEQYF TGTGCCAGCAGTGAAGGCAGTCAGATATACGAGCAGTACTTC TRBJ2-7 TRBV6-1 . .
CASSPTGGLGTEAFF TGTGCCAGCAGCCCTACAGGGGGCCTGGGCACTGAAGCTTTCTTT TRBJ1-1 TRBV9 few TRBD1
CASSYVSGALDEQFF TGTGCCAGCAGTTACGTATCGGGAGCTCTGGATGAGCAGTTCTTC TRBJ2-1 TRBV6-2/TRBV6-3 . .
CASSPGDRGIEQYF TGTGCCAGCAGCCCGGGAGACAGGGGTATCGAGCAGTACTTC TRBJ2-7 TRBV3-1/TRBV3-2 few TRBD1
CAISLSYEQYF TGTGCCATCAGTCTTTCCTACGAGCAGTACTTC TRBJ2-7 TRBV10-3 . .
CASSLGAGGPGEQYF TGTGCCAGCAGCTTGGGGGCGGGAGGGCCTGGCGAGCAGTACTTC TRBJ2-7 TRBV5-4 . TRBD2
CASSKGAGETNGAGELFF TGTGCCAGCAGCAAGGGGGCGGGAGAGACGAATGGGGCCGGGGAGCTGTTTTTT TRBJ2-2 TRBV21-1 . .
CASSTRTGNQPQHF TGTGCCAGCAGTACGAGGACAGGTAATCAGCCCCAGCATTTT TRBJ1-5 TRBV6-5 . TRBD1
CATSDPTGLGDGYTF TGTGCCACCAGTGACCCGACAGGCTTAGGGGATGGCTACACCTTC TRBJ1-2 TRBV24-1 once .
CASSPGLAGAGETQYF TGTGCCAGCAGCCCCGGACTAGCGGGAGCGGGAGAGACCCAGTACTTC TRBJ2-5 TRBV5-6 . TRBD2
CASTLPGTGHGYTF TGTGCCAGTACCCTTCCCGGGACAGGCCATGGCTACACCTTC TRBJ1-2 TRBV19 . TRBD1
CASSQDTVPRDYNEQFF TGTGCCAGCAGCCAAGACACGGTTCCACGGGATTACAATGAGCAGTTCTTC TRBJ2-1 TRBV14 few .
CASSLSGGAEKLFF TGTGCCAGCAGTTTATCAGGAGGGGCTGAAAAACTGTTTTTT TRBJ1-4 TRBV28 . .
CATSDPLAGGASSYNEQFF TGTGCCACCAGTGACCCCCTAGCGGGAGGCGCAAGCTCCTACAATGAGCAGTTCTTC TRBJ2-1 TRBV24-1 . TRBD2
CASSFYPAASNQPQHF TGTGCCAGCAGCTTTTACCCGGCGGCTAGCAATCAGCCCCAGCATTTT TRBJ1-5 TRBV7-3 once .
CASSPPAGVLSFFF TGTGCCAGCAGCCCTCCAGCGGGAGTGCTGTCATTCTTCTTC TRBJ2-7 TRBV28 . TRBD2
CASSQGWLAISTDTQYF TGCGCCAGCAGCCAAGGGTGGCTAGCCATATCCACAGATACGCAGTATTTT TRBJ2-3 TRBV4-1 . .
CASSLTNTQYF TGTGCCAGTAGTCTGACTAATACGCAGTATTTT TRBJ2-3 TRBV19 . .
CASNGGVGTEAFF TGTGCCAGCAACGGGGGGGTGGGCACTGAAGCTTTCTTT TRBJ1-1 TRBV6-6 . .
CASSYYASSGNTIYF TGTGCCAGCAGTTACTATGCGAGCTCTGGAAACACCATATATTTT TRBJ1-3 TRBV6-5 . .
CASRLPGGGNTIYF TGTGCCAGCAGGCTCCCAGGAGGAGGAAACACCATATATTTT TRBJ1-3 TRBV7-8 . .
CASRPTDRVNEKLFF TGTGCCAGCAGACCAACCGACAGGGTGAATGAAAAACTGTTTTTT TRBJ1-4 TRBV28 . TRBD1
CASRPGQGLETQYF TGTGCCAGCAGGCCGGGACAGGGATTAGAGACCCAGTACTTC TRBJ2-5 TRBV2 . TRBD1
CASSLGGSFTGELFF TGTGCCAGCAGCTTGGGTGGGAGTTTCACCGGGGAGCTGTTTTTT TRBJ2-2 TRBV11-3 . .
CASSKAASGRMTDTQYF TGTGCCAGCAGTAAAGCCGCTAGCGGGAGAATGACAGATACGCAGTATTTT TRBJ2-3 TRBV6-1 . TRBD2
CASSLEGNSYNEQFF TGTGCCAGCAGTTTGGAGGGCAACTCCTACAATGAGCAGTTCTTC TRBJ2-1 TRBV27 . .
CASSWPGLRVEQFF TGTGCCAGCAGTTGGCCCGGGCTGCGGGTGGAGCAGTTCTTC TRBJ2-1 TRBV28 . .
CASSFTGEGNTIYF TGTGCCAGCAGTTTTACGGGGGAGGGAAACACCATATATTTT TRBJ1-3 TRBV28 few .
CASSFTGGSGFGEAFF TGCGCCAGCAGCTTCACAGGGGGGAGCGGTTTCGGTGAAGCTTTCTTT TRBJ1-1 TRBV5-1 . TRBD1
CASSTGLATETQYF TGCGCCAGCAGCACCGGACTAGCGACGGAGACCCAGTACTTC TRBJ2-5 TRBV5-1 . TRBD2
CASSPRTSGIGYNEQFF TGTGCCAGCAGCCCAAGAACTAGCGGGATTGGTTACAATGAGCAGTTCTTC TRBJ2-1 TRBV7-2 . TRBD2
CASSLEAGVGISTDTQYF TGTGCCAGCAGCTTAGAAGCGGGAGTAGGTATTAGCACAGATACGCAGTATTTT TRBJ2-3 TRBV5-4 . TRBD2
CASSLFGQGAGDTQYF TGTGCCAGCAGTTTATTCGGCCAGGGGGCAGGAGATACGCAGTATTTT TRBJ2-3 TRBV28 . TRBD1
CASSAMTGFEQFF TGCGCCAGCAGCGCAATGACGGGTTTCGAGCAGTTCTTC TRBJ2-1 TRBV5-1 . .
CASSVESQTGGSVLYNEQFF TGTGCCAGCAGCGTAGAAAGTCAGACAGGGGGGAGTGTCTTATACAATGAGCAGTTCTTC TRBJ2-1 TRBV9 . TRBD1
CSVNLGSTDTQYF TGCAGCGTTAACCTAGGGAGTACAGATACGCAGTATTTT TRBJ2-3 TRBV29-1 . .
CASSRPEEGTEAFF TGTGCCAGCAGCCGCCCTGAGGAGGGCACTGAAGCTTTCTTT TRBJ1-1 TRBV7-9 . .